The rows below give T cell receptor beta chains drawn from one sample of a study of CD8+CD57+ T cells in acquired aplastic anemia. TCRdb re-analysed the reads in MiXCR, keeping a single row per CDR3 protein. The sample holds around 170,000 distinct CDR3 sequences, roughly half seen once. The sample taken for sequencing was sorted CD4+, CD8+, or CD8+CD57+ T cells (not recorded which) from PBMCs. The origin of the receptors is a human donor with aplastic anemia. The CDR3 runs from the conserved cysteine through the conserved F or W. D genes are given only for firm matches. Not all rows give a size; the values are once, few, many and, for expanded clones, a class.

j_call clone_size d_call v_call cdr3_aa cdr3_nt
TRBJ2-3 many TRBD1 TRBV7-3 CASSSSQGSTDTQYF TGTGCCAGCAGCTCCTCACAGGGGAGCACAGATACGCAGTATTTT
TRBJ1-1 NA NA TRBV11-2 CASSLEPGRNTEAFF TGTGCCAGCAGCTTAGAGCCGGGGAGGAACACTGAAGCTTTCTTT
TRBJ1-4 NA NA TRBV12-5 CASGITSFGEKLFF TGTGCTAGCGGAATAACTTCCTTCGGCGAAAAACTGTTTTTT
TRBJ2-7 many NA TRBV6-1 CASSKTWDIVYEQYF TGTGCCAGCAGTAAAACCTGGGACATTGTCTACGAGCAGTACTTC
TRBJ1-6 NA NA TRBV19 CASSMEQGGSPLHF TGTGCCAGTAGTATGGAACAGGGCGGATCACCCCTCCACTTT
TRBJ2-2 NA NA TRBV15 CATSRAGVKDTGELFF TGTGCCACCAGCAGAGCGGGGGTAAAGGACACCGGGGAGCTGTTTTTT
TRBJ2-5 many NA TRBV5-1 CASSVGGGDQETQYF TGCGCCAGCAGCGTGGGAGGGGGAGACCAAGAGACCCAGTACTTC
TRBJ2-7 NA TRBD2 TRBV19 CASSMSSGIVYEQYF TGTGCCAGTAGTATGTCTAGCGGGATAGTGTACGAGCAGTACTTC
TRBJ1-2 NA NA TRBV7-3 CASSSDYGYAF TGTGCCAGCAGCTCCGACTATGGCTACGCCTTC
TRBJ1-6 NA NA TRBV12-3/TRBV12-4 CASSRQARSYNSPLHF TGTGCCAGCAGCCGACAGGCGCGCTCCTATAATTCACCCCTCCACTTT
TRBJ2-6 many TRBD1 TRBV6-6 CASSYPGQGSVLTF TGTGCCAGCAGTTACCCGGGACAGGGCAGCGTCCTGACTTTC
TRBJ2-5 many NA TRBV18 CASSPDARKTQYF TGTGCCAGCTCACCGGACGCGAGGAAGACCCAGTACTTC
TRBJ2-2 NA TRBD1 TRBV6-6 CASRGESGGRAGELFF TGTGCCAGCAGGGGGGAGTCAGGGGGTAGGGCCGGGGAGCTGTTTTTT
TRBJ2-6 many TRBD2 TRBV11-3 CASSPGGGANVLTF TGTGCCAGCAGCCCGGGGGGAGGGGCCAACGTCCTGACTTTC
TRBJ1-1 many NA TRBV20-1 CSARGSVSNTEAFF TGCAGTGCTAGAGGGTCAGTCTCGAACACTGAAGCTTTCTTT
TRBJ1-1 many NA TRBV24-1 CATSLGVEAFF TGTGCCACCAGTTTGGGGGTTGAAGCTTTCTTT
TRBJ2-4 many NA TRBV5-4 CASNIDGQGIQYF TGTGCCAGCAACATCGACGGACAAGGTATTCAGTACTTC
TRBJ2-7 few TRBD1 TRBV29-1 CSVDWQGAGEQYF TGCAGCGTTGACTGGCAGGGGGCGGGGGAGCAGTACTTC
TRBJ1-5 many NA TRBV20-1 CSARSQQGDQPQHF TGCAGTGCTAGATCCCAACAGGGAGATCAGCCCCAGCATTTT
TRBJ2-1 few NA TRBV2 CASSAGGLGDEQFF TGTGCCAGCAGTGCCGGGGGCCTGGGGGATGAGCAGTTCTTC
TRBJ1-2 NA NA TRBV6-5 CASSYSTVSNYGYTF TGTGCCAGCAGTTACTCGACAGTGAGTAACTATGGCTACACCTTC
TRBJ1-5 NA NA TRBV19 CASSRKGGNQPQHF TGTGCCAGTAGTAGGAAGGGGGGCAATCAGCCCCAGCATTTT
TRBJ2-7 few NA TRBV7-2 CASSLVPRAGYEQYF TGTGCCAGCAGCTTAGTTCCGCGGGCCGGGTACGAGCAGTACTTC
TRBJ1-3 NA NA TRBV5-4 CASSAREGISGNTIYF TGTGCCAGCAGCGCAAGGGAAGGGATCTCTGGAAACACCATATATTTT